The 29 T cell receptor beta chains listed next were all sequenced from one sample in a study of blood T cell repertoires in COVID-19. Produced via immunoSEQ multiplex PCR; TCRdb's table is partial and in-frame only. This sample carries about 430,000 clones, approximately 91% of them seen once, and the ten largest clones take about 1.5%. The sequenced material came from PBMCs or T cells enriched from blood (not recorded which). The source is a woman aged 18 to 35 who had been exposed to COVID-19.

This chain joins TRBV15 and TRBJ1-5; TRBD1 might be the D (5 bases). Germline lookup yields CDR1 LNHNV and CDR2 YYDKDF (reference sequence). The CDR3 sequence is 15 residues long. Trimming removed 0 bases from V and 6 bases from J, with 12 bases in between. As DNA, the CDR3 is TGTGCCACCAGCAGAGACAAGGGGAATGGTCAGCCCCAGCATTTT. Translated: CATSRDKGNGQPQHF.

The chain carries TRBV7-2 and TRBJ1-5; perhaps TRBD1 as D (6 bases). CDR3 length: 13 residues. Trimming stripped 7 bases from V and 1 base from J, with 8 bases between. Germline assignment: CDR1 SGHTA and CDR2 FQGNSA. The CDR3, as DNA: TGTGCCAGCACCGGACAGAGCAATCAGCCCCAGCATTTT. This gives the protein CASTGQSNQPQHF.

J is TRBJ2-5 and V is TRBV11-3; 12 nucleotides match TRBD2. V shed 6 bases, J shed 4 bases, and the junction held 9 bases outside the gene matches. Germline V gene sequence: CDR1 SGHNT, CDR2 YENEEA. The CDR3 totals 16 residues. In DNA, the CDR3 is TGTGCCAGCAGTTTCTCCGGACTAGCGGGAACAGAGACCCAGTACTTC. Amino acids: CASSFSGLAGTETQYF.

This chain joins TRBV5-4 and TRBJ2-1; 7 bases are shared with TRBD2. The J segment lost 3 bases and the V segment lost 7 bases, leaving 13 bases of the junction unmatched. CDR1 and CDR2 from the germline V gene are SGHNT and YYREEE (reference sequence). The CDR3 is 16 amino acids. The chain's CDR3 is CASASSAGAGYNEQFF. The CDR3 nucleotides are TGTGCCAGCGCCTCTTCCGCGGGAGCGGGCTACAATGAGCAGTTCTTC. The whole variable domain, filled in from reference TRBV5-4 and TRBJ2-1, reads ETGVTQSPTHLIKTRGQQVTLRCSSQSGHNTVSWYQQALGQGPQFIFQYYREEENGRGNFPPRFSGLQFPNYSSELNVNALELDDSALYLCASASSAGAGYNEQFFGPGTRLTVL.

The V gene is TRBV11-2, the J gene TRBJ2-5; no firm D call. CDR1 SGHAT and CDR2 FQNNGV come from the germline V gene. The CDR3 sequence is 11 residues long. Trimming cost V 3 bases and J 8 bases, with 7 bases left between them. The CDR3 loop is CASSFLSTQYF. As DNA, the CDR3 is TGTGCCAGCAGCTTCCTAAGCACCCAGTACTTC. The variable domain in full, completed from reference TRBV11-2 and TRBJ2-5, reads EAGVAQSPRYKIIEKRQSVAFWCNPISGHATLYWYQQILGQGPKLLIQFQNNGVVDDSQLPKDRFSAERLKGVDSTLKIQPAKLEDSAVYLCASSFLSTQYFGPGTRLLVL.

Points on this clone: This CDR3 is also generated by other DNA sequences in the sample. The chain couples TRBV5-1 to TRBJ2-6; weak D call: TRBD2 (7 bases). V dropped 1 base and J dropped 4 bases, with 12 bases sitting between them. Germline V gene data show CDR1 as SGHRS and CDR2 as YFSETQ. This CDR3 is 16 amino acids long. The CDR3 reads CASSLRGAGGANVLTF. For the CDR3, the DNA is TGCGCCAGCAGCTTGCGGGGGGCAGGGGGGGCCAACGTCCTGACTTTC. Variable domain in full (rest from reference TRBV5-1 and TRBJ2-6): KAGVTQTPRYLIKTRGQQVTLSCSPISGHRSVSWYQQTPGQGLQFLFEYFSETQRNKGNFPGRFSGRQFSNSRSEMNVSTLELGDSALYLCASSLRGAGGANVLTFGAGSRLTVL.

Points on this clone: Distinct nucleotide sequences in the sample also encode this CDR3. The V gene is TRBV19, the J gene TRBJ2-7; D not certain. CDR1 is LNHDA, CDR2 SQIVND, per germline (reference sequence). This CDR3 has 14 residues. The ends were cut back, 4 bases at V and 2 bases at J, with 12 bases in the middle. CDR3 in DNA: TGTGCCAGTAGTAGCGGTGGCAGAGCCTACGAGCAGTACTTC. Amino acids: CASSSGGRAYEQYF. Full variable domain (outside the CDR3, taken from reference TRBV19 and TRBJ2-7): DGGITQSPKYLFRKEGQNVTLSCEQNLNHDAMYWYRQDPGQGLRLIYYSQIVNDFQKGDIAEGYSVSREKKESFPLTVTSAQKNPTAFYLCASSSGGRAYEQYFGPGTRLTVT.

V usage is TRBV3-1 (or the pseudogene TRBV3-2) and J usage is TRBJ2-1; D uncertain. The V and J ends lost 1 base and 4 bases respectively, with 8 bases between them. Germline lookup yields CDR1 LGHDT and CDR2 YNNKEL (reference sequence). This CDR3 comprises 14 residues. CDR3 nucleotide sequence: TGTGCCAGCAGCCAAGTCACTGAATACAATGAGCAGTTCTTC. It translates to CASSQVTEYNEQFF.

V gene TRBV6-4 combines with J gene TRBJ1-1; TRBD1 matches at 8 bases. The junction had 10 bases not matched to a gene; V was cut back by 6 bases and J by 10 bases. The length of the CDR3 is 13 residues. Germline CDR1 MRHNA, CDR2 SNTAGT. CDR3: CASSLDRGDRAFF. In nucleotides, the CDR3 is TGTGCCAGCAGCCTCGACAGGGGTGATAGAGCTTTCTTT.

This clone was detected only once. The CDR3 DNA reads TGTGCCAGTAGTGCCCCAGAGACAGTTCTCTACGAGCAGTACTTC. Translation: CASSAPETVLYEQYF. The chain carries TRBV19 and TRBJ2-7; D might be TRBD1 (5 bases). This CDR3 comprises 15 residues. With 5 bases removed from V and 3 bases from J, the gap between germline ends came to 17 bases. The germline CDR1 and CDR2 sequences are LNHDA and SQIVND (reference sequence).

The V call is TRBV18, the J call TRBJ2-7; 8 bases are shared with TRBD2. J lost 5 bases, V lost 2 bases, and 8 bases had no gene match. The length of the CDR3 is 15 residues. Germline-derived CDR1 and CDR2 are KGHSH and LQKENI. The CDR3 spells CASSPNAGGRNEQYF. Written as DNA, the CDR3 is TGTGCCAGCTCACCAAATGCGGGGGGCCGGAACGAGCAGTACTTC.

The chain uses TRBV5-1 and TRBJ2-1; no reliable D call. The CDR3 extends over 13 amino acids. Trimming took 3 bases from V and 1 from J, leaving 5 bases between them. CDR1 and CDR2 (germline): SGHRS, YFSETQ. The CDR3 reads CASSSVSYNEQFF. DNA for the CDR3: TGCGCCAGCAGCTCCGTGTCCTACAATGAGCAGTTCTTC.

V usage is TRBV28 and J usage is TRBJ2-2; unclear D gene. The V gene's germline CDR1 is MDHEN and CDR2 SYDVKM. The V and J ends lost 7 bases and 6 bases respectively, with 9 bases between them. The CDR3 consists of 12 residues. CDR3 DNA sequence: TGTGCCAGCACCGATAGATCCGGGGAGCTGTTTTTT. Residues: CASTDRSGELFF.

The V gene is TRBV28, the J gene TRBJ2-5; 7 bases fit TRBD2. The length of the CDR3 is 12 residues. CDR1 is MDHEN, CDR2 SYDVKM, per germline. The CDR3, as DNA: TGTGCAGCGGGGTTTCCCCAAGAGACCCAGTACTTC. Residues: CAAGFPQETQYF.

The rearrangement links TRBV5-4 to TRBJ1-1; D is ambiguous. CDR3 size: 12 residues. The ends were cut back, 3 bases at V and 5 bases at J, with 8 bases in the middle. Germline V gene sequence: CDR1 SGHNT, CDR2 YYREEE (reference sequence). DNA for the CDR3: TGTGCCAGCAGCTACTATAGTACTGAAGCTTTCTTT. It yields the protein CASSYYSTEAFF.

In its sample, this clone was seen a few times. The chain carries TRBV6-5 and TRBJ2-1; no reliable D call. The CDR3 covers 14 residues. The germline V and J ends were trimmed by 4 bases and 0 bases, with 7 bases remaining between them. Looked up from germline, CDR1 is MNHEY and CDR2 is SVGAGI. The CDR3 nucleotides read TGTGCCAGCAGTTTTCCGGGCTCCTACAATGAGCAGTTCTTC. It encodes CASSFPGSYNEQFF.

CDR3 protein: CASSLAGGGSYEQYF. The CDR3 DNA reads as TGTGCCAGCAGCTTAGCGGGGGGAGGCTCCTACGAGCAGTACTTC. This chain links TRBV11-2 with TRBJ2-7; TRBD2 matches at 7 bases. Unmatched junction bases numbered 3, after V lost 1 base and J lost 0 bases. In germline, CDR1 is SGHAT, CDR2 FQNNGV. The CDR3 contains 15 residues.

As DNA, the CDR3 is TGCGCCAGCAGTGAGTCGTTGAAACAAGTTAATTCACCCCTCCACTTT. As protein: CASSESLKQVNSPLHF. This rearrangement joins TRBV10-1 to TRBJ1-6, with unresolved D. The CDR3 runs 16 residues. Germline lookup yields CDR1 WNHNN and CDR2 SYGVQD (reference sequence). Trimming left V 0 bases short and J 6 bases short, with 12 bases between.

Notes on this clone: The same CDR3 arises from other DNA sequences in this sample as well. This chain connects TRBV2 to TRBJ2-1, with 10 bases lining up with TRBD2. Germline V gene sequence: CDR1 SNHLY, CDR2 FYNNEI. V dropped 5 bases and J dropped 1; count of bases not matched to a gene: 2. The CDR3 length is 15 residues. The chain's CDR3 is CASSPSGSSYNEQFF. CDR3 coding DNA: TGTGCCAGCAGTCCTAGCGGGAGTTCCTACAATGAGCAGTTCTTC.

This clone was seen a single time. This CDR3 is also generated by other DNA sequences in the sample. The chain uses TRBV7-2 and TRBJ1-4, with 8 bases that match TRBD1. J was trimmed by 8 bases and V by 1 base; bases with no gene match: 3. Germline loops: CDR1 SGHTA, CDR2 FQGNSA. The CDR3 length is 14 residues. As DNA, the CDR3 is TGTGCCAGCAGCTTAGACAGGGGGGCGGAAAAACTGTTTTTT. Translation gives CASSLDRGAEKLFF.

This chain links TRBV7-2 with TRBJ2-5; 12 positions match TRBD1. This CDR3 contains 17 residues. With 4 bases clipped from V and 1 base from J, the junction kept 7 bases outside the gene matches. The germline V gene has CDR1 SGHTA and CDR2 FQGNSA. For the CDR3, the DNA is TGTGCCAGCAGCTCGGTACCGGGACAGGGGGCCCAAGAGACCCAGTACTTC. Residues: CASSSVPGQGAQETQYF.

J is TRBJ2-1 and V is TRBV7-2; D remains unclear. V shed 3 bases and J shed 5 bases, with 8 bases lying between them. Germline CDR1 is SGHTA and CDR2 is FQGNSA. The CDR3 contains 13 residues. The CDR3 loop is CASSLVTDNEQFF. CDR3 sequence (DNA): TGTGCCAGCAGCTTGGTAACAGACAATGAGCAGTTCTTC.

The chain recombines TRBV28 with TRBJ2-7; TRBD2 matches 7 bases. Germline-derived CDR1 and CDR2 are MDHEN and SYDVKM. This CDR3 comprises 13 residues. Germline trimming cut 7 bases from V and 7 bases from J; bases unmatched to any gene: 10. CDR3 in DNA: TGTGCCAGCAATTCCAGGGCGGGAGAGGAGCAGTACTTC. Amino acids: CASNSRAGEEQYF.

This clone was counted only a few times. The chain recombines TRBV19 with TRBJ2-6; D is perhaps TRBD1 (5 bases). Germline loops: CDR1 LNHDA, CDR2 SQIVND (reference sequence). The V and J ends lost 5 bases and 2 bases respectively, with 16 bases between them. The CDR3 is 17 amino acids. CDR3: CASSARTGAPGANVLTF. The CDR3, as DNA: TGTGCCAGTAGTGCCCGTACAGGAGCGCCTGGGGCCAACGTCCTGACTTTC.

The chain links TRBV9 to TRBJ2-7, with 9 bases matching TRBD2. V was pared by 1 base and J by 1 base, with 3 bases of the junction left unmatched. The V gene's germline CDR1 is SGDLS and CDR2 YYNGEE. The CDR3 contains 15 residues. CDR3 bases: TGTGCCAGCAGCGTATCTAGCGGGAAGTCCTACGAGCAGTACTTC. Its translation is CASSVSSGKSYEQYF.

The rearrangement joins TRBV18 to TRBJ2-5; 7 bases fit TRBD1. The germline V gene encodes CDR1 KGHSH and CDR2 LQKENI. Trimming took 8 bases from V and 1 from J; bases not matched to a gene: 7. The CDR3 spans 14 residues. In nucleotides, the CDR3 is TGTGCCAGCACTCTCGGGACAGCCCAAGAGACCCAGTACTTC. This translates into CASTLGTAQETQYF.

This chain connects TRBV12-3 or TRBV12-4 to TRBJ1-3, with 7 bases that match TRBD1. The J segment lost 1 base and the V segment lost 8 bases, leaving 2 bases of the junction unmatched. CDR3 length equals 13 residues. This CDR3 is CASGDSSGNTIYF. CDR3 DNA: TGTGCCAGCGGGGACAGTTCTGGAAACACCATATATTTT.

This chain joins TRBV7-9 and TRBJ1-1, with D unresolved. The V end was cut by 3 bases, the J end by 8 bases, with 13 bases between. This CDR3 comprises 13 residues. The V gene's germline CDR1 is SEHNR and CDR2 FQNEAQ (reference sequence). CDR3 sequence: CASSLSRREEAFF. CDR3 DNA sequence: TGTGCCAGCAGCTTGTCGCGACGGGAGGAAGCTTTCTTT.

This rearrangement joins TRBV5-5 to TRBJ1-2, with D uncertain. Germline CDR1 SGHKS, CDR2 YYEKEE (reference sequence). The CDR3 loop spans 15 amino acids. V lost 4 bases and J 6 bases, leaving 19 bases between the germline ends. The CDR3 DNA reads as TGTGCCAGCAGCCTGATAGCGGGTCTACGGGATGGCTACACCTTC. Translating gives CASSLIAGLRDGYTF.